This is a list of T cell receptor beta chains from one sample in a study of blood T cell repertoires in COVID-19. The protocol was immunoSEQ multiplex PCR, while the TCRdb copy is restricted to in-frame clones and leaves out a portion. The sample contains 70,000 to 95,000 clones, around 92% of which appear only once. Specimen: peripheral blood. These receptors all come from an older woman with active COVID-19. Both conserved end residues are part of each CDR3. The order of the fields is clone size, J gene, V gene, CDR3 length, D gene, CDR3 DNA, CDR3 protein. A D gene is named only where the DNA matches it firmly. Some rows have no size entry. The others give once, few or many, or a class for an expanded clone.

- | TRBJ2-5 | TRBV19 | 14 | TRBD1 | TGTGCCAGTAGTTTACAGGGGGCGGGAGAGACCCAGTACTTC | CASSLQGAGETQYF
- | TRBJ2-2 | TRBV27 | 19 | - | TGTGCCAGCAGTTTAACTGGTTTTTTCGGGGGTGGTAATACCGGGGAGCTGTTTTTT | CASSLTGFFGGGNTGELFF
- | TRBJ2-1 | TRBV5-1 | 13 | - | TGCGCCAGCAGCTTGGAACACCTGAATGAGCAGTTCTTC | CASSLEHLNEQFF
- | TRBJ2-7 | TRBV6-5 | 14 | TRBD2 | TGTGCCAGCAGTAGGGCGGGAGCGTCCTACGAGCAGTACTTC | CASSRAGASYEQYF
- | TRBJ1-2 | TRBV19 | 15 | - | TGTGCCAGTAGTATAGAGACCCAGGTAGACTATGGCTACACCTTC | CASSIETQVDYGYTF
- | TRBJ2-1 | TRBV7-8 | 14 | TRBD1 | TGTGCCAGCAGCCTCCGGGACAGGGTCGATGAGCAGTTCTTC | CASSLRDRVDEQFF
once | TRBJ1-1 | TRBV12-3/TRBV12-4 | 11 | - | TGTGCCAGCAGTTTTGAGGCTGAAGCTTTCTTT | CASSFEAEAFF
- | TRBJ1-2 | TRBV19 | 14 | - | TGTGCCAGTAGTATAGTACAAGCTAACTATGGCTACACCTTC | CASSIVQANYGYTF
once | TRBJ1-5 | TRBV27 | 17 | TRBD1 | TGTGCCAGCAGTCACTTAACGGGACAGGGGGCCTATCAGCCCCAGCATTTT | CASSHLTGQGAYQPQHF
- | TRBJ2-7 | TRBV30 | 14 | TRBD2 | TGTGCCTGGAGTGTTGGCGGGGGGGCCTACGAGCAGTACTTC | CAWSVGGGAYEQYF